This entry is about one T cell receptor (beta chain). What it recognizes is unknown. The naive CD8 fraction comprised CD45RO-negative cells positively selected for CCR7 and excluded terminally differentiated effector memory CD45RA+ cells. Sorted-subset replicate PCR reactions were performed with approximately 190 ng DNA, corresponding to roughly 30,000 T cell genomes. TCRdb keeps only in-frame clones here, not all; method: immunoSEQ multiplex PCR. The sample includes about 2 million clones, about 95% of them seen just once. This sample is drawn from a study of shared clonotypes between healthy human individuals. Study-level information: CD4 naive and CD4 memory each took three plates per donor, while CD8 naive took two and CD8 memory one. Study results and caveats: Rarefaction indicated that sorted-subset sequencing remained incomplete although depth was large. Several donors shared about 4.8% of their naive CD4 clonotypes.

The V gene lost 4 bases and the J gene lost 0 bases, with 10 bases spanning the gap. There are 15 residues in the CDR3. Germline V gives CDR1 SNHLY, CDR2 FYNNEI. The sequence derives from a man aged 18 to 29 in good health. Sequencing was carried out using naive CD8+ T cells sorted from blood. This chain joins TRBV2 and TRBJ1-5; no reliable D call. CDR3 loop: CASSVTGDSNQPQHF. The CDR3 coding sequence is TGTGCCAGCAGTGTTACGGGTGATAGCAATCAGCCCCAGCATTTT.